The entry below describes one T cell receptor beta chain. There is no known antigen for this receptor. Measured from the cysteine to the phenylalanine, the CDR3 is 14 residues long. The DNA shown is the 42-base CDR3, in frame from base 1. Trimming costs V 5 bases and J 8 bases, and their ends lie 15 bases apart. Taken from the germline V gene, the CDR1 and CDR2 loops are SGHAT and FQNNGV. Preparation of the library involved the immunoSEQ multiplex PCR assay. For the multiplex PCR, a mixture combining 60 forward primers for TCR Vbeta segments and 13 reverse primers for TCR Jbeta segments was used. A multiplex PCR assay on genomic DNA amplified the CDR3 region of rearranged TCR beta genes. Amplified TCR beta libraries were sequenced as 87-base-pair reads on the Illumina HiSeq System. The authors processed their data as follows. Across the roughly 670 repertoires, a later analysis counted roughly 77 million unique TCR beta chains, roughly 11 million of which were shared by at least two donors. Raw reads were error-corrected and collapsed into unique sequences with a nearest-neighbor algorithm that merged closely related sequences to remove PCR and sequencing errors. V, D and J gene segments were assigned by aligning CDR3 sequences to IMGT reference sequences. For a sequence to be retained, a match of at least six nucleotides was required to both a V gene segment and a J gene segment. A rearrangement counted as productive if the CDR3 had no stop codons and remained in frame with V and J, and every other rearrangement counted as non-productive. Following IMGT convention, CDR3 was defined as the stretch from the second conserved V-encoded cysteine up to the conserved J-encoded phenylalanine. In an earlier analysis of more than 550 of the donors, sequences lacking an unambiguous match to a single V gene segment were excluded. In an earlier analysis of 587 of the donors, V segments were called functional above 56.7% productive rearrangements and were called segregating when the between-donor standard deviation exceeded 5%. A statistical classification framework was built for diagnosing cytomegalovirus status from the catalog of TCR beta chain sequences. In a later analysis, V and J genes were assigned by comparing TCR nucleotide sequences against IMGT/GENE-DB human TR gene sequences. Using the TCRdist pipeline, a later analysis assigned CDR3 sequences along with most-parsimonious VDJ recombination scenarios. In a later analysis, every TCR beta chain was defined by the combination of its CDR3 amino acid sequence and its V-gene family, and reads without a unique V-gene family were dropped. A later analysis removed several hundred highly shared, low-generation-probability nucleotide sequences to deal with suspected cross-contamination and a sequencing artifact. In a later analysis, a clonal expansion index was calculated for each public chain from normalized within-repertoire ranks of inferred template counts. In a later analysis, generation probabilities were computed using a VDJ recombination model fitted to out-of-frame rearrangements, and the results were checked against IGoR. Hypergeometric tests were used in a later analysis to score TCR-TCR, TCR-HLA and TCR-CMV co-occurrence, with a repertoire-size bias correction applied to the TCR pairs. False discovery rates were estimated in a later analysis by permuting HLA or CMV assignments 20 times. A later analysis grouped co-occurring TCRs with DBSCAN, adding TCRdist sequence similarity when clustering within HLA-allele-positive subsets. Repertoires with fewer than 30,000 or more than 120,000 public chains were left out of co-occurrence clustering, as were about five repertoires with anomalous nucleotide sharing. Here the immuneACCESS table is served through TCRdb, limited to in-frame sequences with V and J called. Missing clones are a known gap in these copies; in checked studies unresolved V genes cover under half, and the rest lacks a known reason. That table gives V, J and clone size, and the DNA gave D and trimming. This sample's table lists about 170,000 clones. Together, the top ten hold around 1.4% of the sample.

The data belong to a study of cytomegalovirus exposure and HLA in healthy donors listed by TCRdb under 2017. Regarding the study in general: According to an earlier analysis of several hundred of the donors, some 180 million T cells yielded some 120 million unique TCR beta sequences and about 300 Gb of sequence data. Approximately 310 gigabases of sequencing data and 91 million or so unique TCR sequences made up an early release that covered nearly 650 HLA-typed donors. Of the roughly 390 genotyped donors, about 80% fell in the genetic ancestry cluster associated with self-reported Caucasian donors. The aim of the study was to test whether cataloging public T cell receptors could identify signatures of past pathogen exposure. The study profiled the T cell repertoires of 666 subjects by immunosequencing and related them to cytomegalovirus serostatus. In addition to the first cohort of around 670 subjects, a separate validation cohort of about 120 different subjects was used. The study combined high-throughput TCR immunosequencing, statistical association of individual TCRs with disease status, and machine learning to predict cytomegalovirus infection status. A later analysis re-analyzed previously published TCR beta repertoires from 660 or so donors and added high-resolution HLA genotyping to study TCR occurrence patterns. The later analysis used no new phenotypic data to find candidate immune exposures, relying instead on TCR beta sequences and their occurrence across donors. To decide whether each TCR beta V gene segment behaved as functional or pseudogenic, an earlier analysis of some 540 of the donors relied on high-throughput TCR beta sequencing. Donor age, sex, ethnicity and CMV serostatus were collected together with the repertoire data. A later genetic analysis took genome-wide SNP genotypes for about 60% of the roughly 670 donors and used that subset as a discovery cohort. All discovery cohort repertoires had been generated on a single sequencing platform. Both class I and class II loci were covered by HLA typing, at four-digit resolution. The number of donors typed differed by locus, with roughly 620-630 for A, B, C, DRB1 and DQB1, 522 for DQA1, some 570 for DPA1, and under 490 for DPB1. About five DR-DQ haplotypes were treated as single units for association and clustering because of strong linkage in the cohort. Across 300 to 500 genotyped donors of the cohort, an average of approximately 240,000 unique TCR beta nucleotide sequences per donor were sequenced, and approximately 17% of those sequences were non-productive.

The cohort consisted of some 730 healthy bone marrow donors. At the time of sampling, every cohort member was nominally healthy, though immune exposures that went unrecorded were likely present. The donor tested CMV seronegative, placing the donor among the 350 to 400 seronegative members of the cohort. Every donor gave a peripheral blood sample, and the peripheral blood mononuclear cells from that sample were used for TCR beta sequencing. The Qiagen DNeasy Blood Extraction Kit was used to extract genomic DNA from the blood cell samples. What the research found in general, with its limitations: Several of the top co-occurrence clusters appeared to be linked to parvovirus B19, influenza, CMV and Epstein-Barr virus, according to a later analysis. Presence/absence analyses assumed roughly uniform sequencing depth across donors, an assumption that may not hold. According to a later analysis, most CMV-associated TCR beta chains appeared to be HLA-restricted, and the HLA associations seemed to be driven largely by CMV exposure. According to a later analysis, TCR association rates differed among HLA loci, with DRB1 alleles showing the most associated TCRs and HLA-C alleles showing the fewest. The cohort was sequenced for TCR beta chains only, and without alpha or paired-chain data the features that could be detected were limited. The study gave a list of more than 150 TCR beta chains associated with cytomegalovirus. The authors suggested that the approach could potentially be extended to other disease states and immunological phenotypes. Because the 87-base-pair reads could not distinguish some IMGT-functional V segments, including TRBV6-2 and TRBV6-3, those segments were excluded. When HLA alleles, especially DR and DQ, strongly co-occurred, attributing TCR associations to individual alleles was difficult. Because counts were too low, some 17 rarely observed V segments, including chromosome 9 orphons, were left out of the earlier analysis of approximately 500 of the donors. In vitro tests confirmed that a few of the cytomegalovirus-associated TCR beta chains recognize cytomegalovirus antigens. A later analysis found that HLA-associated TCR beta chains were more clonally expanded and had lower generation probabilities than equally common non-associated chains. For the cohort, immune exposure information was limited to CMV serostatus. A further reported finding was that TCR beta sequences accurately predicted the HLA-A and HLA-B alleles for most subjects in the first cohort. In an earlier analysis of around 600 of the donors, most TCR beta V segments were observed in productive rearrangements about 87% or about 30% of the time, broadly matching IMGT annotations. In both the original and validation cohorts, the classifier was reported to diagnose cytomegalovirus status with high specificity and sensitivity. In a later genetic analysis, fewer N-insertions in productive TCRs were reported among donors in an Asian-associated ancestry cluster than the roughly 700-donor mean. A later analysis associated some 17,000 TCR beta sequences with specific HLA alleles at a false discovery rate of 0.05. Because HLA typing was missing for some donors at each locus, association tests included only the typed subset. V-gene and J-gene trimming of TCR beta chains was associated with a missense DCLRE1C variant in a later genetic analysis, and the association was replicated in an independent cohort. Correlated functional status among segregating V segments might reflect linkage disequilibrium, but an unknown experimental factor could not be ruled out. Most TCR sequences were observed very rarely across donors, whereas some public TCRs were present in many individuals. The sequencing pipeline was judged likely to have produced a cluster of highly shared sequence variants as a technical artifact.

The material sequenced was PBMCs. The receptor was isolated from a woman aged 60-75 years in good health and CMV-seronegative. The chain employs TRBV11-2 and TRBJ1-4; confidence is insufficient to name the D gene. For the CDR3, the sequence is CASSGRTSGEKLFF. The DNA sequence follows: TGTGCCAGCAGCGGGCGGACGTCGGGAGAAAAACTGTTTTTT.